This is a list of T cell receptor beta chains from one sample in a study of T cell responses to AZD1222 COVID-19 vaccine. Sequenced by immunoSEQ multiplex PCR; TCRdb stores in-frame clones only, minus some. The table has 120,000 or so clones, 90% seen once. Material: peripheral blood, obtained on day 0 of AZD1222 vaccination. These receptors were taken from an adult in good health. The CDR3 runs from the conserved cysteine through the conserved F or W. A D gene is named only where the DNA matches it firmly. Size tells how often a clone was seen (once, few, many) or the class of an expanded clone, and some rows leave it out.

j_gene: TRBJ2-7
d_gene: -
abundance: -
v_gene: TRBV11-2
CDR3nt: TGTGCCAGCAGCGGCTGGACAGACTACGAGCAGTACTTC
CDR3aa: CASSGWTDYEQYF

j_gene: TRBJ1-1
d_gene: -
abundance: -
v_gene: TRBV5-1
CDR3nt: TGCGCCAGCAGCTTGTTCCCTCCTGAGGGTAATACTGAAGCTTTCTTT
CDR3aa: CASSLFPPEGNTEAFF

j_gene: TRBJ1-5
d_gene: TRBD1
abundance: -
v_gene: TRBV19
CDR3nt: TGTGCCAGTAGAGCGGGGACAGCCGCAATCAATCAGCCCCAGCATTTT
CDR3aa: CASRAGTAAINQPQHF

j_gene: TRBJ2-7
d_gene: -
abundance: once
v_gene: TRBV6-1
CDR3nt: TGTGCCAGCAGTCCTCTGTACGAGCAGTACTTC
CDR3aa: CASSPLYEQYF

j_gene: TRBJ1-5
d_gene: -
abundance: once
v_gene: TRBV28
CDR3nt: TGTGCCAGCAGTTTATGGGGGGGGCTGGGCAATCAGCCCCAGCATTTT
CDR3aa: CASSLWGGLGNQPQHF

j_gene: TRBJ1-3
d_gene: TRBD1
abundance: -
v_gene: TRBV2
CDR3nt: TGTGCCAGCGAGCAGGGGGCTGGAAACACCATATATTTT
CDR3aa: CASEQGAGNTIYF

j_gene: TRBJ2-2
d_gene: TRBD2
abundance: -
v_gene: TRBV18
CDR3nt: TGTGCCAGCTCACCAGGACTAGCGGGAGCCAACGGGGAGCTGTTTTTT
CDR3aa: CASSPGLAGANGELFF

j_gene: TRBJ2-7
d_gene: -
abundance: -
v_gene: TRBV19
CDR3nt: TGTGCCAGTAGACCCACCGGGACACCGGTCGAGCAGTACTTC
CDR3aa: CASRPTGTPVEQYF

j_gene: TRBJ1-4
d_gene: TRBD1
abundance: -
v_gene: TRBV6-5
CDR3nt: TGTGCCAGCAGGCCGGACAGGGCGGCCGATAAACTGTTTTTT
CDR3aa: CASRPDRAADKLFF

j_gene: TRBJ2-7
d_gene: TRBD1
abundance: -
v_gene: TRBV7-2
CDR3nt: TGTGCCAGCAGCTTTACGACAGGGGGGTACGAGCAGTACTTC
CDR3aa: CASSFTTGGYEQYF

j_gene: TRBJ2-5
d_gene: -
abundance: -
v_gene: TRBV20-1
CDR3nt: TGCAGTGCTAGTTCTGGGACCGCGGGGACCCAGTACTTC
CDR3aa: CSASSGTAGTQYF

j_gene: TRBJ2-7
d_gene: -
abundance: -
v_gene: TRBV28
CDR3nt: TGTGCCAGCAGTTTTACCCACGAGCAGTACTTC
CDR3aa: CASSFTHEQYF

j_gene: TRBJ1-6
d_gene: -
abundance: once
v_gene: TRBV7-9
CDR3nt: TGTGCCAGCAGCTTTAACCGTGGGTATAATTCACCCCTCCACTTT
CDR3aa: CASSFNRGYNSPLHF

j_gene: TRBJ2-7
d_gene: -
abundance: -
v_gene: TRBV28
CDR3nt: TGTGCCAGCAGCCCGACGGTACTCTACGAGCAGTACTTC
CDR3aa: CASSPTVLYEQYF

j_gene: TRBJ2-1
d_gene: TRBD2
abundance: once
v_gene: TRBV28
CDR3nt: TGTGCCAGCAGTCGGGCAGGGGTAGGCCTAGCGGGAGTGAGTGAGCAGTTCTTC
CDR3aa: CASSRAGVGLAGVSEQFF

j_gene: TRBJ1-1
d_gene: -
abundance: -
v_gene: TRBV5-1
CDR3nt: TGCGCCAGCAGCTTGGACAGTATGACTGAAGCTTTCTTT
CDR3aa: CASSLDSMTEAFF

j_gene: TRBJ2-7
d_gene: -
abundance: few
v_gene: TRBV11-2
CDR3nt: TGTGCCAGCAGCCCCCGGGGAGTAGCGGCGACCTACGAGCAGTACTTC
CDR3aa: CASSPRGVAATYEQYF

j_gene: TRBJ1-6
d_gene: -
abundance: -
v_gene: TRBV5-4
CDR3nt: TGTGCCAGCAGCCCTAATAGTAATTCACCCCTCCACTTT
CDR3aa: CASSPNSNSPLHF

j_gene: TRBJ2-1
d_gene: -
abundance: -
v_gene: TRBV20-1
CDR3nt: TGCAGTGCTAGCCCCCGCAATGAGCAGTTCTTC
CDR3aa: CSASPRNEQFF

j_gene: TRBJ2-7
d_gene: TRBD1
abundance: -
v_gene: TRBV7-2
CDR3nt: TGTGCCAGCAGCCCAACCGGACAGGTTCCCCACGAGCAGTACTTC
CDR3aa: CASSPTGQVPHEQYF

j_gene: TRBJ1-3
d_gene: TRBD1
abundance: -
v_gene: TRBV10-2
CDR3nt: TGCGCCAGCAGTGGACAGGGTCGGGACACCATATATTTT
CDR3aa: CASSGQGRDTIYF

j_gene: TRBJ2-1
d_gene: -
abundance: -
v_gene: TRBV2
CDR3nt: TGTGCCAGCAGTGAAGCGCTTCGGGGCGAGCAGTTCTTC
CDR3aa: CASSEALRGEQFF

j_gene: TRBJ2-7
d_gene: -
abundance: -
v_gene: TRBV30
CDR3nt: TGTGCCTGGACTCTAGGGGCTAACTACGAGCAGTACTTC
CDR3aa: CAWTLGANYEQYF

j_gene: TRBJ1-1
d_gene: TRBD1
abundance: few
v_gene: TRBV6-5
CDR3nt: TGTGCCAGCACCAGGGACAGGGATGAAGCTTTCTTT
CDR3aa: CASTRDRDEAFF

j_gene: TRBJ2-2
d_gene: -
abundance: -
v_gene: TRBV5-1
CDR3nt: TGCGCCAGCAGCTTGGATGGCGGGGTCGGCACCGGGGAGCTGTTTTTT
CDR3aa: CASSLDGGVGTGELFF

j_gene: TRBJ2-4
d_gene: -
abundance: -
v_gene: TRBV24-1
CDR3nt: TGTGCCAGACACGCGGACATTCAGTACTTC
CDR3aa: CARHADIQYF

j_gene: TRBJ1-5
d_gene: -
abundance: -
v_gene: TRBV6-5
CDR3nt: TGTGGTCCACAGGGCAGTAGCAATCAGCCCCAGCATTTT
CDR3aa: CGPQGSSNQPQHF

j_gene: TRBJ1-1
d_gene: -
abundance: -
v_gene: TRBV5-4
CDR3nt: TGTGCCAGCAGCCCCGACAGTATGAACACTGAAGCTTTCTTT
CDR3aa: CASSPDSMNTEAFF

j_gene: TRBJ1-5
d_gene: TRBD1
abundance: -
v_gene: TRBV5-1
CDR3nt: TGCGCCAGCAGCCTGGGGACAGGGGGAACCCAGCCCCAGCATTTT
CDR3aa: CASSLGTGGTQPQHF